The source of this TCR beta chain is a study of cytomegalovirus exposure and HLA in healthy donors. This clone was recorded once. Its antigen is not identified. Nominally healthy donors were sampled, though unrecorded immune exposures were likely. Notes on the study in general: A missense DCLRE1C variant was associated with V- and J-gene trimming of TCR beta chains in a later analysis, and an independent cohort replicated the association. Cytomegalovirus association was assigned to 150 to 200 TCR beta chains.

The PCR made use of 60 Vbeta and 13 Jbeta primers. Libraries were prepared by immunoSEQ multiplex PCR; TCRdb keeps only in-frame clonotypes and omits some of them. Here the sample spans about 150,000 clones, 73% being singletons. The sequencing input was PBMCs. The TCR was taken from a young woman in good health and CMV-seronegative.

DNA for the CDR3: TGTGCCAGCAGCCCAGGTCCCCTAGCGGGACAAGAGACCCAGTACTTC. This codes for CASSPGPLAGQETQYF. The genes are TRBV7-2 and TRBJ2-5; 9 nucleotides agree with TRBD2. This CDR3 comprises 16 residues. CDR1 and CDR2 from the germline V gene are SGHTA and FQGNSA. V shed 5 bases, J shed 2 bases, and the junction held 9 bases outside the gene matches.